This T cell receptor beta chain was documented in a study of T cell responses to AZD1222 COVID-19 vaccine. Study observations and caveats: Nearly half of the spike-specific TCRs reportedly recognize variant regions that carry no mutations. Spike was spanned by vaccine-associated CD4 TCRs, which were dominant at 160-218 and 743-854.

As concerns this clone: The antigen remains undetermined.

Here immunoSEQ multiplex PCR was the method, and the copy in TCRdb shows in-frame clones only, minus some. Among 130,000 to 150,000 clones, 85% to 95% were seen once, and the ten largest hold approximately 3%. This CDR3 region has 17 residues. Germline V gene data show CDR1 as MDHEN and CDR2 as SYDVKM. V lost 3 bases to trimming and J lost 0 bases, with 17 bases between them. This sample comprised peripheral blood, obtained on day 0 of MenACWY control vaccination. The V gene is TRBV28, the J gene TRBJ1-2; TRBD1 is a possible D gene (5 bases). The source is an adult in good health. This CDR3 reads CASSFLRVVEPNYGYTF. CDR3 DNA sequence: TGTGCCAGCAGTTTCCTCAGGGTTGTTGAGCCTAACTATGGCTACACCTTC.